This passage covers 19 T cell receptor beta chains from one sample sequenced in a study of blood T cell repertoires in COVID-19. The table came from immunoSEQ multiplex PCR; TCRdb's copy has only in-frame clones and leaves some out. This repertoire shows 25,000 to 35,000 clones, about 83% found once; its top ten account for roughly 23%. The source material was peripheral blood. The receptor set was obtained from an older man with active COVID-19.

This chain's CDR3 is CASSVHRGPSNEQYF. The CDR3 coding sequence is TGCGCCAGCAGCGTTCACAGGGGGCCTTCCAACGAGCAGTACTTC. The V call is TRBV5-1, the J call TRBJ2-7, with TRBD1 matching over 9 bases. CDR1 is SGHRS and CDR2 is YFSETQ in the germline V gene. V was pared by 4 bases and J by 5 bases, with 10 bases of the junction left unmatched. The CDR3 length is 15 residues.

This chain connects TRBV3-1 (or the pseudogene TRBV3-2) to TRBJ2-7; 7 bases are shared with TRBD1. CDR1 LGHDT and CDR2 YNNKEL come from the germline V gene (reference sequence). The CDR3 is 16 amino acids. The V segment lost 1 base and the J segment 1 base; nucleotides outside the gene matches: 7. The CDR3 DNA follows: TGTGCCAGCAGCCAAGCCGGACAGGTCTATTCCTACGAGCAGTACTTC. Its protein product is CASSQAGQVYSYEQYF.

The J gene is TRBJ2-7, the V gene TRBV10-1; D might be TRBD1 (5 bases). Trimming took 7 bases from V and 7 from J, leaving 14 bases between them. Germline CDR1 is WNHNN and CDR2 is SYGVQD (reference sequence). The length of the CDR3 is 12 residues. The CDR3 is CASISRDREQYF. The CDR3, as DNA: TGCGCCAGCATTTCCAGGGATCGGGAGCAGTACTTC.

J is TRBJ2-3 and V is TRBV6-5; 11 bases match TRBD2. The CDR3 contains 14 residues. The V segment lost 6 bases and the J segment 7 bases; nucleotides outside the gene matches: 6. Germline assignment: CDR1 MNHEY and CDR2 SVGAGI. The CDR3 coding sequence is TGTGCCAGCAGGATAGCGGGGGGGCGTAATACGCAGTATTTT. It specifies CASRIAGGRNTQYF.

The CDR3 coding sequence is TGTGCCACCAAAGGATGGGGACTAGCGGGAGGGGGGTCGTACAATGAGCAGTTCTTC. It translates to CATKGWGLAGGGSYNEQFF. V is TRBV28 and J is TRBJ2-1; 16 bases are a match to TRBD2. The CDR3 runs 19 residues. V was pared by 10 bases and J by 4 bases, with 16 bases of the junction left unmatched. The germline V gene has CDR1 MDHEN and CDR2 SYDVKM.

V usage is TRBV30 and J usage is TRBJ2-1; 10 bases are shared with TRBD2. The CDR3 has 14 amino acids. V trimming: 4 bases; J trimming: 3 bases; junction bases outside the gene matches: 3. Germline CDR1 and CDR2: GTSNPN and SVGIG (reference sequence). The CDR3 coding sequence is TGTGCCTGGAACCGACTAGCGGGCTACAATGAGCAGTTCTTC. Translated, it gives CAWNRLAGYNEQFF. The complete variable domain, with remaining parts taken from reference TRBV30 and TRBJ2-1, reads SQTIHQWPATLVQPVGSPLSLECTVEGTSNPNLYWYRQAAGRGLQLLFYSVGIGQISSEVPQNLSASRPQDRQFILSSKKLLLSDSGFYLCAWNRLAGYNEQFFGPGTRLTVL.

CDR3 protein: CASSLLAGVFYEQYF. The CDR3, as DNA: TGTGCCAGCAGCCTACTAGCGGGGGTGTTCTACGAGCAGTACTTC. This chain uses TRBV7-8 with TRBJ2-7, with 11 bases fitting TRBD2. Germline CDR1 and CDR2: SGHVS and FQNEAQ. The CDR3 contains 15 residues. Germline trimming cut 5 bases from V and 3 bases from J; bases unmatched to any gene: 6.

About this clone: Other nucleotide sequences in the sample specify the same CDR3. The V call is TRBV30, the J call TRBJ2-3; TRBD1 is a possible D gene (6 bases). The CDR3 runs 15 residues. V gave up 0 bases and J gave up 0 bases, with 10 bases separating them. Germline CDR1 is GTSNPN and CDR2 is SVGIG (reference sequence). The DNA of the CDR3 is TGTGCCTGGAGTGTACCCAGGGGAAGCACAGATACGCAGTATTTT. As protein: CAWSVPRGSTDTQYF.

The chain joins TRBV28 to TRBJ2-3, with 8 positions matching TRBD1. The CDR3 spans 14 residues. J gave up 7 bases and V 5 bases, and 8 bases lay outside the gene matches. Germline CDR1 MDHEN, CDR2 SYDVKM. The CDR3 is CASSPSTGGNTQYF. The DNA of the CDR3 is TGTGCCAGCAGTCCCTCCACAGGGGGGAATACGCAGTATTTT.

The rearrangement joins TRBV30 to TRBJ1-3, with D unresolved. V lost 2 bases and J lost 0, with 8 bases in between. Per the germline V gene, CDR1 is GTSNPN and CDR2 is SVGIG (reference sequence). CDR3 length equals 14 residues. This chain's CDR3 is CAWSRVSSGNTIYF. The CDR3 nucleotides read TGTGCCTGGAGTCGGGTCAGCTCTGGAAACACCATATATTTT.

The gene calls are TRBV5-1 and TRBJ2-7; 8 nucleotides line up with TRBD2. Trimming at V came to 5 bases and at J to 0 bases, leaving 7 bases not matched to a gene. The CDR3 totals 15 residues. Per germline, CDR1 SGHRS and CDR2 YFSETQ. CDR3 loop: CASRGVGTSSYEQYF. The CDR3 region has the DNA TGCGCCAGCAGGGGGGTCGGGACTAGCTCCTACGAGCAGTACTTC.

The chain joins TRBV6-5 to TRBJ1-6; D unclear. Trimming took 6 bases from V and 10 from J, leaving 16 bases between them. The germline CDR1 and CDR2 sequences are MNHEY and SVGAGI. The CDR3 totals 14 residues. The CDR3, as DNA: TGTGCCAGCAGCGGGGTGTGGAGGGCCTCACCCCTCCACTTT. Protein sequence: CASSGVWRASPLHF.

The rearrangement joins TRBV2 to TRBJ1-2; unclear D gene. The germline V and J ends were trimmed by 7 bases and 1 base, with 4 bases remaining between them. The CDR3 contains 11 residues. CDR1 and CDR2 (germline): SNHLY, FYNNEI. CDR3 amino acids: CASTFNYGYTF. CDR3 DNA: TGTGCCAGCACTTTTAACTATGGCTACACCTTC.

This clone is a singleton in its sample. J is TRBJ2-2 and V is TRBV3-1 (or the pseudogene TRBV3-2), with TRBD1 matching over 7 bases. CDR1 is LGHDT, CDR2 YNNKEL, per germline (reference sequence). V was clipped by 4 bases and J by 6 bases; unmatched bases: 8. The CDR3 is made up of 15 amino acids. The CDR3 DNA sequence: TGTGCCAGCAGCCGAGTACAGGGGTACGCCGGGGAGCTGTTTTTT. It yields the protein CASSRVQGYAGELFF.

The chain couples TRBV7-6 to TRBJ2-7; 9 nucleotides align to TRBD1. V shed 5 bases and J 1 base; nucleotides not matched to a gene: 6. CDR1 and CDR2 (germline): SGHVS, FNYEAQ. The CDR3 totals 15 residues. For the CDR3, the DNA is TGTGCCAGCAGCCTCATGGGGACAGGGTCCTACGAGCAGTACTTC. Protein: CASSLMGTGSYEQYF.

This chain connects TRBV29-1 to TRBJ2-1; D is undetermined. The germline gives CDR1 SQVTM, CDR2 ANQGSEA. CDR3 length equals 16 residues. With 1 base removed from V and 1 base from J, the gap between germline ends came to 14 bases. The CDR3 reads CSVEGGMGRSYNEQFF. CDR3 sequence (DNA): TGCAGCGTTGAAGGAGGAATGGGTCGTTCCTACAATGAGCAGTTCTTC.

V and J are TRBV7-2 and TRBJ1-2; 8 positions match TRBD1. The CDR3 covers 14 residues. Germline V gene sequence: CDR1 SGHTA, CDR2 FQGNSA. After removal of 5 bases from V and 4 bases from J, the junction contained 6 bases not matched to a gene. This CDR3 reads CASSIRGLTYGYTF. The DNA of the CDR3 is TGTGCCAGCAGCATCAGGGGGCTAACCTATGGCTACACCTTC. The variable domain in full, with the rest retrieved from reference TRBV7-2 and TRBJ1-2, is GAGVSQSPSNKVTEKGKDVELRCDPISGHTALYWYRQSLGQGLEFLIYFQGNSAPDKSGLPSDRFSAERTGGSVSTLTIQRTQQEDSAVYLCASSIRGLTYGYTFGSGTRLTVV.

The chain has TRBV28 and TRBJ1-2, with 7 bases identical to TRBD1. CDR3 length: 14 residues. Trimming took 2 bases from V and 5 from J; bases not matched to a gene: 5. The V gene's germline CDR1 is MDHEN and CDR2 SYDVKM. CDR3 bases: TGTGCCAGCAGTTTAAGGGACAGCTCATATGGCTACACCTTC. This codes for CASSLRDSSYGYTF.

The V gene is TRBV10-3, the J gene TRBJ1-2; D possibly corresponds to TRBD1 (6 bases). The CDR3 consists of 15 residues. The ends were cut back, 9 bases at V and 6 bases at J, with 23 bases in the middle. Germline V gene sequence: CDR1 ENHRY, CDR2 SYGVKD. In DNA form, the CDR3 reads TGTGCCATAGACACCCCGCAGGGGCGCCGGGATGGCTACACCTTC. Encoded protein: CAIDTPQGRRDGYTF.